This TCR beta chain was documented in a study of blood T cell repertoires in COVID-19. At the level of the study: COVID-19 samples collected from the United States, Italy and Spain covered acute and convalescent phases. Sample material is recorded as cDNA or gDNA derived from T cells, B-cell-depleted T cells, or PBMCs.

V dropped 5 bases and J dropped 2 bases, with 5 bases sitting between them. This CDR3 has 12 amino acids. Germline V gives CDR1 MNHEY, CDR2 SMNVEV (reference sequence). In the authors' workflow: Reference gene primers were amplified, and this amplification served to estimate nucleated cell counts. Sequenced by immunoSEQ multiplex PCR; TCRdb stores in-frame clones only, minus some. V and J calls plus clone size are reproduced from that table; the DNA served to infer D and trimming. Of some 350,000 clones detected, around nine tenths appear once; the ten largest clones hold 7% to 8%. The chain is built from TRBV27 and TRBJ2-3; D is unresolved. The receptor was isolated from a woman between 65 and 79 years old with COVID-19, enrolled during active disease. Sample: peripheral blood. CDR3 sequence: CASSPTTDTQYF. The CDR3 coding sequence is TGTGCCAGCAGTCCTACCACAGATACGCAGTATTTT.